This T cell receptor beta chain derives from a study of neurological immune-mediated disorders. Study results and caveats: Levels of TCR clonal expansion peaked in HTLV-1-associated myelopathy and reached their lowest in multiple sclerosis, under those of healthy controls. In multiple sclerosis patients, the repertoire cluster was unrelated to clinical or MRI findings.

In this sample, this clonotype turned up many times. Its antigen is currently unknown. The cDNA came from 5'RACE with 10-nucleotide random UMIs. TCRdb re-derived calls from the 5' RACE reads in MiXCR, one entry per CDR3 protein. The sample carries roughly 43,000 distinct CDR3 sequences, 1.9% recorded once. Unsorted libraries were prepared from 2 million PBMCs that had been stored at -80 C. Per the germline V gene, CDR1 is SGHRS and CDR2 is YFSETQ. Between the trimmed V and J ends, which lost 0 bases and 10 bases, there was a span of 13 bases. This CDR3 region has 13 residues. Sequenced sample: PBMCs. The chain has TRBV5-1 and TRBJ1-1; D not resolved. The clonotype was recovered from a woman between 40 and 50 years old with multiple sclerosis. CDR3 bases: TGCGCCAGCAGCTTGGGTAATACAGACCGAGCTTTCTTT. The encoded protein is CASSLGNTDRAFF.